The rows below give T cell receptor beta chains drawn from one sample of a study of blood T cell repertoires in COVID-19. The method was immunoSEQ multiplex PCR; TCRdb's version includes in-frame clones alone and lacks a portion of them. The sample has approximately 50,000 clones, 85% seen once. The sample comprised peripheral blood. All receptors come from a human donor in a cohort sampled during active COVID-19. Both conserved end residues are part of each CDR3. Each record gives: clone size, D gene, V gene, J gene, CDR3 DNA, CDR3 protein. D genes are given only for firm matches. The size entry is marked missing in some rows and otherwise reads once, few, many or a size class.

>NA|NA|TRBV2|TRBJ2-7
TGTGCCAGCAGTTCGGGCCGCCAGGGGGAGCAGTACTTC
CASSSGRQGEQYF
>NA|NA|TRBV10-3|TRBJ1-1
TGTGCCACCGAGGACACGGAGAACACTGAAGCTTTCTTT
CATEDTENTEAFF
>few|NA|TRBV28|TRBJ1-5
TGTGCCAGCAGTTCCCTCGGCAATCAGCCCCAGCATTTT
CASSSLGNQPQHF
>NA|TRBD1|TRBV5-1|TRBJ2-7
TGCGCCAGCAGCTCACCGGGACAGGGCGCCATCTCCTACGAGCAGTACTTC
CASSSPGQGAISYEQYF
>few|NA|TRBV4-2|TRBJ2-1
TGTGCCAGCAGCCAAGGAGTAGGAGCGGAGACCTACAATGAGCAGTTCTTC
CASSQGVGAETYNEQFF
>NA|NA|TRBV6-5|TRBJ2-7
TGTGCCAGCAGTTCACGACAAACCTACGAGCAGTACTTC
CASSSRQTYEQYF
>NA|NA|TRBV6-1|TRBJ1-4
TGTGCCAGCAGTGAAGGCAGGGCTCCTAATGAAAAACTGTTTTTT
CASSEGRAPNEKLFF
>NA|NA|TRBV10-2|TRBJ1-1
TGCGCCAGCAGTGTTGCCCGAGGGAGCACTGAAGCTTTCTTT
CASSVARGSTEAFF
>NA|NA|TRBV2|TRBJ2-6
TGTGCCAGCAGAATAGGGAGTCTGGGGGCCAACGTCCTGACTTTC
CASRIGSLGANVLTF
>NA|NA|TRBV4-2|TRBJ2-3
TGTGCCAGCAGCCAAGACGCGCTAACAGGGACGGGCACAGATACGCAGTATTTT
CASSQDALTGTGTDTQYF
>NA|TRBD2|TRBV7-7|TRBJ2-3
TGTGCTAGCAGCGCCGGACTAGCGGGAGGGGGAGATACGCAGTATTTT
CASSAGLAGGGDTQYF
>NA|NA|TRBV18|TRBJ1-5
TGTGCCAGCTCACCAGCCAGGTCCAATCCCCAGCATTTT
CASSPARSNPQHF
>NA|NA|TRBV4-3|TRBJ1-4
TGCGCCAGCAGCCAAGTGGGGGGAACTAATGAAAAACTGTTTTTT
CASSQVGGTNEKLFF
>NA|NA|TRBV7-2|TRBJ2-7
TGTGCCAGCAGCCCTAGCTACGAGCAGTACTTC
CASSPSYEQYF
>once|NA|TRBV29-1|TRBJ1-2
TGCAGCGCCGAGGCGGGGGAGCATGGCTACACCTTC
CSAEAGEHGYTF
>few|TRBD1|TRBV9|TRBJ2-2
TGTGCCAGCAGTGGGACAGGGGGTTCCGGGGAGCTGTTTTTT
CASSGTGGSGELFF